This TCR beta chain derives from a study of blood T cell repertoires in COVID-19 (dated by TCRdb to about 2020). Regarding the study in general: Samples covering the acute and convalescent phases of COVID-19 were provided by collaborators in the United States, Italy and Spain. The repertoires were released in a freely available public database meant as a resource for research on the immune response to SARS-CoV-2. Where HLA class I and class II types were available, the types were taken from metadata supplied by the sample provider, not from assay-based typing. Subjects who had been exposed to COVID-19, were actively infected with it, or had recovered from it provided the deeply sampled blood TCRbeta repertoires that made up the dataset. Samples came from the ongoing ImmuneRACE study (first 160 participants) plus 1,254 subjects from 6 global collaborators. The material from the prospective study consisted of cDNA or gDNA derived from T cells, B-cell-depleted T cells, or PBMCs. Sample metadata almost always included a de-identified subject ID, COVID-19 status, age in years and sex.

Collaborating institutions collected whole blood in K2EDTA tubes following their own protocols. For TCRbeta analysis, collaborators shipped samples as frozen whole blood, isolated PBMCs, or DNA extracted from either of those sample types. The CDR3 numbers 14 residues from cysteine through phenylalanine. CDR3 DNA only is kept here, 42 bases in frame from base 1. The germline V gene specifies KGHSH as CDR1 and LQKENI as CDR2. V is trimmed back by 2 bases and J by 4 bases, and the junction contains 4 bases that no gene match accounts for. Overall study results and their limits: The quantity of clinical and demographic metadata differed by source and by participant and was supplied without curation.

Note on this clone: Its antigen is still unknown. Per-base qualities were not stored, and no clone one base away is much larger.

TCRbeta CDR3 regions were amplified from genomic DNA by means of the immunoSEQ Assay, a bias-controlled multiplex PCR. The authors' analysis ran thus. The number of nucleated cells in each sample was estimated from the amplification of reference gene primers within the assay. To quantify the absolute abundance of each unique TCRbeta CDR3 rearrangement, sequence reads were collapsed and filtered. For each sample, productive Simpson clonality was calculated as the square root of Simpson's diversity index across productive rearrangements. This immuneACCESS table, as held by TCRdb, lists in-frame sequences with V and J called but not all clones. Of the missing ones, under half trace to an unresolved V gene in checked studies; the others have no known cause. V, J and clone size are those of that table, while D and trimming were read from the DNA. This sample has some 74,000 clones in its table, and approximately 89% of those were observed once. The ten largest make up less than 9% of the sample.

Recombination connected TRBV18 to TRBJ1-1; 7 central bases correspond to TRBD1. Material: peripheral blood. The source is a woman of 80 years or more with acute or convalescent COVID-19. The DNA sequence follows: TGTGCCAGCTCACCAATGACAGGGCCCACTGAAGCTTTCTTT. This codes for CASSPMTGPTEAFF.